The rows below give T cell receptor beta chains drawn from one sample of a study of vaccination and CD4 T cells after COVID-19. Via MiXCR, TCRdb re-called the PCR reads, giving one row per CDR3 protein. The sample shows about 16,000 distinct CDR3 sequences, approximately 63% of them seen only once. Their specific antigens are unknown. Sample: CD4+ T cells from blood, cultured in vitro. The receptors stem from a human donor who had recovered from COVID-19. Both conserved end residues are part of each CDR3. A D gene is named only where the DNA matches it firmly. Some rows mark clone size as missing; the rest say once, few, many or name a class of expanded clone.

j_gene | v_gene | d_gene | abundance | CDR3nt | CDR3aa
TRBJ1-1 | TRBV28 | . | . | TGTGCCAGCAGTTCCGAGAGGGTTGAAGCTTTCTTT | CASSSERVEAFF
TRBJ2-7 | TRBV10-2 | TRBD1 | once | TGCGCCAGCAGAGACAGGGGGGGGTCCTACGAGCAGTACTTC | CASRDRGGSYEQYF
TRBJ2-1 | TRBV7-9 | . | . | TGTGCCAGCAGCTTACTGGGGTTCGCGTTCTTC | CASSLLGFAFF
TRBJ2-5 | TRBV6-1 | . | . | TGTGCCAGCAAAAGATTAGGGTCGGAGCTGCAAGAGACCCAGTACTTC | CASKRLGSELQETQYF
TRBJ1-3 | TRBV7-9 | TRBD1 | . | TGTGCCAGCAGCTCTACGACAGGGCGGGGAAACACCATATATTTT | CASSSTTGRGNTIYF
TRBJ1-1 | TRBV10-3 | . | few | TGTGCCATCAGTGTGGTCGGGAATGAAGCTTTCTTT | CAISVVGNEAFF
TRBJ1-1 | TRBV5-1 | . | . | TGCGCCAGCAGCTTGGCCCTCGCAGGGGTGAACACTGAAGCTTTCTTT | CASSLALAGVNTEAFF
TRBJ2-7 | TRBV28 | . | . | TGTGCCAGCAGTCTCCCGGTAGTACAGGGCCGAATCTACGAGCAGTACTTC | CASSLPVVQGRIYEQYF
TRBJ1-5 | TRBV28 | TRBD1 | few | TGTGCCAGCAGTCCCTCCGGGACAGGGGCGTATCGGCCCCAGCATTTT | CASSPSGTGAYRPQHF
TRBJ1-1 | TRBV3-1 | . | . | TGTGCCTCCAAAATAACAGGGTCCACTGAAGCTTTCTTT | CASKITGSTEAFF
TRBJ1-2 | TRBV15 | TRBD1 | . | TGTGCCACCAGCTTCCTCCTGGGACAGGGGTATGGCTACACCTTC | CATSFLLGQGYGYTF
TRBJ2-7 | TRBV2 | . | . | TGTGCCAGCAGTGAACAGGGGAGCTCCTACGAGCAGTACTTC | CASSEQGSSYEQYF
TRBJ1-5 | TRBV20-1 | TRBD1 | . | TGCAGTGCGGCCGGGACAGACAATCAGCCCCAGCATTTT | CSAAGTDNQPQHF
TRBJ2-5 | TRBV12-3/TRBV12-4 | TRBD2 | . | TGTGCCAGCAGTATGACTAGCGGGGGGGCCGAGACCCAGTACTTC | CASSMTSGGAETQYF
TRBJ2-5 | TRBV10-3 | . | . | TGTGCCATCAGTGGGTTGACAGGCGAAGAGACCCAGTACTTC | CAISGLTGEETQYF
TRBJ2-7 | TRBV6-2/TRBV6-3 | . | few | TGTGCCAGCAGTTACTTTGGGACGGTCTCCTACGAGCAGTACTTC | CASSYFGTVSYEQYF
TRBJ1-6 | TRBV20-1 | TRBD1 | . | TGCAGTGCTAGGGGAGGGACAGGGAGGAATTCACCCCTCCACTTT | CSARGGTGRNSPLHF
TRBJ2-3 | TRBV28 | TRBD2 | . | TGTGCCAGCAGTTTTAGCGGGGCAAGCACAGATACGCAGTATTTT | CASSFSGASTDTQYF
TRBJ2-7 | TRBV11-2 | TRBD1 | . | TGTGCCAGCAGCTTAGGGAGGGGACAGGGAGGGCAGTACTTC | CASSLGRGQGGQYF
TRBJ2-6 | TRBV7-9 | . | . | TGTGCCAGCAGCTTAGCAACCGGTGGGACCGGGGCCAACGTCCTGACTTTC | CASSLATGGTGANVLTF
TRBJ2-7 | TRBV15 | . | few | TGTGCCACCAGCAGAGATGTAGGGACGACCTACGAGCAGTACTTC | CATSRDVGTTYEQYF
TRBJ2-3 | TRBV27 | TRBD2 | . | TGTGCCAGCTCTCCCAAGACTAGCGGCACAGATACGCAGTATTTT | CASSPKTSGTDTQYF
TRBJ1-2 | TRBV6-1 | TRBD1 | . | TGTGCCAGCAGGGAAGAGCCGACGACAGGGCGGGCTAACTATGGCTACACCTTC | CASREEPTTGRANYGYTF
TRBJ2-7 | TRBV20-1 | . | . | TGCAGTGCTAGAGATCTGGGGGGGCAGTACTTC | CSARDLGGQYF
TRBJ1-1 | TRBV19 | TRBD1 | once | TGTGCCAGTAGTACGTGGACAGGGAACTACTTGAACACTGAAGCTTTCTTT | CASSTWTGNYLNTEAFF
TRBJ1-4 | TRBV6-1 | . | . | TGTGCCAGCATGTCGATGGGGCTAGGGGAAAAACTGTTTTTT | CASMSMGLGEKLFF
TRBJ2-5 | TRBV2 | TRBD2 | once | TGTGCCAGCAGTGAAAATAGCGGGGGGGACCAAGAGACCCAGTACTTC | CASSENSGGDQETQYF